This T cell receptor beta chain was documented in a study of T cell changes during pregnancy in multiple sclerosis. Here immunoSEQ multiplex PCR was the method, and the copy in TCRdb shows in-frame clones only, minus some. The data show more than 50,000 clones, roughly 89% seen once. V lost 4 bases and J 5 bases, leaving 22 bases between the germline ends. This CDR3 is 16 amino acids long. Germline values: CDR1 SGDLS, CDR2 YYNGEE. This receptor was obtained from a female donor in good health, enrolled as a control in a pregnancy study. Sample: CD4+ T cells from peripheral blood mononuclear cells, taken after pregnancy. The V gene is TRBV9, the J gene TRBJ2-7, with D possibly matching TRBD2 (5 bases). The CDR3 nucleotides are TGTGCCAGCAGCCTCACCCCCGAGGGATCACTCCACGAGCAGTACTTC. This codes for CASSLTPEGSLHEQYF.